Following are 27 T cell receptor beta chains from one sample sequenced in a study of blood T cell repertoires in COVID-19. Using immunoSEQ multiplex PCR, the repertoire was profiled, and TCRdb retains in-frame clones only, with some absent. The sample records 200,000 to 250,000 clones, more than 65% being singletons. Sequencing was carried out using peripheral blood. These receptors all come from a woman aged 55-75 years with acute or convalescent COVID-19.

This clone appeared a single time. The CDR3 protein is CASSLAPGSSYNEQFF. The CDR3 coding sequence is TGCGCCAGCAGCTTGGCCCCGGGGAGCTCCTACAATGAGCAGTTCTTC. The chain employs TRBV5-1 and TRBJ2-1; maybe TRBD2 (5 bases). Between the trimmed V and J ends, which lost 0 bases and 0 bases, there was a span of 10 bases. The CDR3 totals 16 residues. Germline CDR1 and CDR2: SGHRS and YFSETQ.

CDR3 protein: CASGLARGLHNEQFF. As DNA, the CDR3 is TGTGCTAGTGGTTTGGCCAGGGGGCTTCACAATGAGCAGTTCTTC. The gene calls are TRBV12-5 and TRBJ2-1; TRBD1 aligns across 8 bases. V lost 1 base to trimming and J lost 5 bases; unmatched junction nucleotides: 4. The germline CDR1 and CDR2 sequences are LGHNT and FRNRAP. This CDR3 contains 15 residues. The whole variable domain, remainder taken from reference TRBV12-5 and TRBJ2-1, is DARVTQTPRHKVTEMGQEVTMRCQPILGHNTVFWYRQTMMQGLELLAYFRNRAPLDDSGMPKDRFSAEMPDATLATLKIQPSEPRDSAVYFCASGLARGLHNEQFFGPGTRLTVL.

The rearrangement links TRBV10-3 to TRBJ2-1; 8 nucleotides align to TRBD2. The CDR3 runs 17 residues. V was clipped by 0 bases and J by 8 bases; unmatched bases: 12. Per the germline V gene, CDR1 is ENHRY and CDR2 is SYGVKD. The DNA of the CDR3 is TGTGCCATCAGTGAGTCAGCACGGGGGGGGGCTGCGTATGAGCAGTTCTTC. Encoded protein: CAISESARGGAAYEQFF.

This clone was seen just once. V and J are TRBV7-9 and TRBJ2-3; D unclear. Trimming pared 7 bases from V and 2 bases from J, leaving 10 bases between. The CDR3 sequence is 13 residues long. Germline V CDR1 and CDR2: SEHNR, FQNEAQ (reference sequence). This CDR3 is CASNREPTDTQYF. DNA of the CDR3: TGTGCCAGCAACAGAGAACCCACAGATACGCAGTATTTT.

The sample holds one count of this clone. The chain has TRBV27 and TRBJ2-2, with TRBD1 matching over 8 bases. Germline assignment: CDR1 MNHEY and CDR2 SMNVEV (reference sequence). The CDR3 contains 15 residues. Trimming cost V 5 bases and J 6 bases; bases outside gene matches: 8. The CDR3 coding sequence is TGTGCCAGCAGTCCGCCGACAGGGGCTCCCGGGGAGCTGTTTTTT. Amino acids: CASSPPTGAPGELFF.

For the CDR3, the DNA is TGTGCCAGCAGTTACGCCACAGGGAACACTGAAGCTTTCTTT. Protein product: CASSYATGNTEAFF. The J gene is TRBJ1-1, the V gene TRBV6-5; a possible D gene is TRBD1 (5 bases). CDR1 is MNHEY and CDR2 is SVGAGI in the germline V gene. Trimming removed 2 bases at V and 1 base at J, with 8 bases between. CDR3 length equals 14 residues.

This clone is a singleton in its sample. V is TRBV5-6 and J is TRBJ2-7; TRBD1 matches at 7 bases. Germline CDR1 SGHDT, CDR2 YYEEEE. The CDR3 spans 16 residues. J lost 4 bases, V lost 1 base, and 11 bases had no gene match. The CDR3 loop reads CASSLIPPGGMYEQYF. The CDR3 nucleotides are TGTGCCAGCAGCTTGATCCCTCCAGGGGGTATGTACGAGCAGTACTTC.

This chain joins TRBV6-5 and TRBJ1-2; no firm D call. Trimming removed 0 bases at V and 1 base at J, with 6 bases between. Germline lookup yields CDR1 MNHEY and CDR2 SVGAGI. The CDR3 runs to 14 residues. The CDR3 spells CASSYSGSNYGYTF. The CDR3 DNA sequence: TGTGCCAGCAGTTACTCGGGCAGTAACTATGGCTACACCTTC.

This sequence joins TRBV12-3 or TRBV12-4 and TRBJ2-3, with a tentative D call TRBD2 (6 bases). CDR3 length equals 11 residues. V shed 10 bases and J shed 5 bases, with 10 bases lying between them. The CDR3 is CATLEGDTQYF. CDR3 DNA: TGTGCCACTCTGGAGGGAGATACGCAGTATTTT.

The J gene is TRBJ1-1, the V gene TRBV6-2 or TRBV6-3; no clear D gene. Per the germline V gene, CDR1 is MNHEY and CDR2 is SVGEGT. V lost 5 bases to trimming and J lost 13 bases, with 17 bases between them. The CDR3 has 12 amino acids. CDR3 DNA sequence: TGTGCCAGCAGTACCGTATGGGAGATGGTTTTCTTT. Amino acids: CASSTVWEMVFF.

This clone came up once. For the CDR3, the DNA is TGTGCCAGCAGCTTAGCAGGGGCGAAAGTTCTGCGGTATTTT. It encodes CASSLAGAKVLRYF. The chain has TRBV7-9 and TRBJ2-3; a possible D gene is TRBD1 (5 bases). The V gene lost 0 bases and the J gene lost 14 bases, with 18 bases spanning the gap. The CDR3 runs to 14 residues. Germline assignment: CDR1 SEHNR and CDR2 FQNEAQ (reference sequence).

V and J are TRBV7-3 and TRBJ2-5, with D possibly matching TRBD1 (7 bases). The V gene's germline CDR1 is SGHTA and CDR2 FQGTGA. V lost 2 bases and J 9 bases, leaving 16 bases between the germline ends. The CDR3 loop spans 14 amino acids. CDR3 protein: CASSLGTAGGAQYF. In DNA, the CDR3 is TGTGCCAGCAGCTTAGGGACAGCCGGAGGGGCCCAGTACTTC.

The chain recombines TRBV4-1 with TRBJ1-6; no reliable D call. The CDR3 runs to 14 residues. The V gene's germline CDR1 is MGHRA and CDR2 YSYEKL. V lost 0 bases and J 7 bases, leaving 7 bases between the germline ends. The CDR3 loop is CASSQDSRNSPLHF. In nucleotides, the CDR3 is TGCGCCAGCAGCCAAGATTCGAGGAATTCACCCCTCCACTTT.

This clone occurred a few times. V usage is TRBV5-6 and J usage is TRBJ1-4; 9 nucleotides align to TRBD1. Trimming removed 1 base from V and 5 bases from J; junction bases left unmatched: 3. Per the germline V gene, CDR1 is SGHDT and CDR2 is YYEEEE. CDR3 length equals 15 residues. The CDR3 DNA follows: TGTGCCAGCAGCTTGACCGGGACAGGGAATGAAAAACTGTTTTTT. It codes for CASSLTGTGNEKLFF.

The chain uses TRBV2 and TRBJ1-3; perhaps TRBD1 as D (6 bases). This CDR3 is built from 18 residues. Germline lookup yields CDR1 SNHLY and CDR2 FYNNEI. V was cut by 5 bases and J by 0 bases, with 20 bases left in between. CDR3 nucleotides: TGTGCCAGCAGTCCACGGGACATGCGAGGCGGCTCTGGAAACACCATATATTTT. Amino acids: CASSPRDMRGGSGNTIYF. The variable domain in full, completed from reference TRBV2 and TRBJ1-3, reads EPEVTQTPSHQVTQMGQEVILRCVPISNHLYFYWYRQILGQKVEFLVSFYNNEISEKSEIFDDQFSVERPDGSNFTLKIRSTKLEDSAMYFCASSPRDMRGGSGNTIYFGEGSWLTVV.

This clone was observed a handful of times. The V gene is TRBV27, the J gene TRBJ1-5; 7 bases map to TRBD1. Germline CDR1 MNHEY, CDR2 SMNVEV (reference sequence). The CDR3 is 17 amino acids. The J segment lost 4 bases and the V segment lost 6 bases, leaving 15 bases of the junction unmatched. The CDR3 protein is CASRHRGLAVENQPQHF. CDR3 bases: TGTGCCAGCAGGCACAGGGGTCTAGCTGTGGAGAATCAGCCCCAGCATTTT.

This sequence joins TRBV7-2 and TRBJ2-3, with TRBD1 matching 8 bases. From germline, CDR1 is SGHTA and CDR2 FQGNSA. The V and J ends lost 3 bases and 1 base, in that order; junction bases with no gene match: 3. The CDR3 has 15 residues. Here the CDR3 reads CASSFRGRGTDTQYF. CDR3 in DNA: TGTGCCAGCAGCTTCAGGGGGCGCGGCACAGATACGCAGTATTTT.

The chain has TRBV6-1 and TRBJ2-2; 16 nucleotides align to TRBD2. This CDR3 has 21 amino acids. The ends lost 0 bases at V and 4 bases at J; junction bases unmatched: 11. Germline CDR1 and CDR2: MNHNS and SASEGT. CDR3 nucleotides: TGTGCCAGCAGTGAAGCATCGGGACTAGCGGGGGGGCCCTTGAGCACCGGGGAGCTGTTTTTT. As protein: CASSEASGLAGGPLSTGELFF.

The rearrangement joins TRBV6-2 or TRBV6-3 to TRBJ2-7; the D gene is possibly TRBD2 (5 bases). V lost 1 base and J lost 3, with 10 bases in between. Germline V CDR1 and CDR2: MNHEY, SVGEGT. The CDR3 is 14 amino acids. This CDR3 reads CASSYLPGFYEQYF. The CDR3 nucleotides read TGTGCCAGCAGTTACTTACCGGGGTTCTACGAGCAGTACTTC.

The chain combines TRBV5-1 with TRBJ2-2; 8 bases are shared with TRBD1. V lost 4 bases and J lost 8; bases outside the gene matches: 7. This CDR3 contains 14 residues. Germline V gene lookup returns CDR1 SGHRS and CDR2 YFSETQ. The DNA of the CDR3 is TGCGCCAGCAGCCGGGACAGGCAGCTTGGGGAGCTGTTTTTT. Translation: CASSRDRQLGELFF.

This rearrangement joins TRBV7-9 to TRBJ1-2; D might be TRBD1 (6 bases). CDR1 and CDR2 (germline): SEHNR, FQNEAQ (reference sequence). Trimming left V 5 bases short and J 8 bases short, with 24 bases between. This CDR3 contains 16 residues. CDR3 sequence: CASSLEQGGGARGYTF. The DNA of the CDR3 is TGTGCCAGCAGCCTAGAGCAGGGCGGGGGCGCAAGGGGCTACACCTTC.

The chain uses TRBV24-1 and TRBJ1-5; 10 nucleotides align to TRBD1. Germline V lookup: CDR1 KGHDR, CDR2 SFDVKD. This CDR3 has 16 residues. V lost 3 bases, J lost 3 bases, and 4 bases stayed unmatched. The CDR3, as DNA: TGTGCCACCAGTGATCCCGGGACAGGGGACAATCAGCCCCAGCATTTT. Translating it yields CATSDPGTGDNQPQHF.

V usage is TRBV5-6 and J usage is TRBJ2-2, with a possible D match to TRBD2 (6 bases). Germline loops: CDR1 SGHDT, CDR2 YYEEEE. The length of the CDR3 is 15 residues. Trimming stripped 7 bases from V and 5 bases from J, with 18 bases between. The DNA for the CDR3 is TGTGCCAGCCGCGGGGCTCCTGACGTAACCGGGGAGCTGTTTTTT. Translating gives CASRGAPDVTGELFF.

The CDR3 sequence is CASSNSGRGGGTEAFF. The CDR3 nucleotides read TGTGCCAGCTCCAATTCCGGGAGGGGGGGCGGCACTGAAGCTTTCTTT. V gene TRBV6-6 combines with J gene TRBJ1-1; TRBD1 is a possible D gene (6 bases). The germline gives CDR1 MNHNY, CDR2 SVGAGI (reference sequence). The CDR3 is 16 amino acids. Trimming cost V 8 bases and J 4 bases, with 23 bases left between them.

The chain carries TRBV19 and TRBJ2-2, with TRBD1 matching over 8 bases. Germline values: CDR1 LNHDA, CDR2 SQIVND (reference sequence). The CDR3 covers 14 residues. V trimming: 8 bases; J trimming: 5 bases; junction bases outside the gene matches: 7. The CDR3 is CASAHRGMTGELFF. The CDR3 DNA reads TGTGCCAGTGCGCACAGGGGGATGACCGGGGAGCTGTTTTTT.

V is TRBV11-1 and J is TRBJ2-3; TRBD2 matches at 8 bases. The CDR3 covers 15 residues. CDR1 and CDR2 (germline): SGHAT, FQDESV (reference sequence). With V trimmed by 7 bases and J by 1 base, 7 bases remained unmatched. CDR3 loop: CASTTGGLGTDTQYF. CDR3 DNA: TGTGCCAGCACCACGGGAGGGTTAGGCACAGATACGCAGTATTTT.

V and J are TRBV9 and TRBJ2-2; D possibly corresponds to TRBD2 (7 bases). This CDR3 is 15 amino acids long. Trimming pared 5 bases from V and 3 bases from J, leaving 14 bases between. Germline loops: CDR1 SGDLS, CDR2 YYNGEE. The CDR3 is CASRLGGPDTGELFF. As DNA, the CDR3 is TGTGCCAGCAGATTGGGGGGGCCGGACACCGGGGAGCTGTTTTTT. The full variable domain, with the rest looked up from reference TRBV9 and TRBJ2-2, is DSGVTQTPKHLITATGQRVTLRCSPRSGDLSVYWYQQSLDQGLQFLIQYYNGEERAKGNILERFSAQQFPDLHSELNLSSLELGDSALYFCASRLGGPDTGELFFGEGSRLTVL.